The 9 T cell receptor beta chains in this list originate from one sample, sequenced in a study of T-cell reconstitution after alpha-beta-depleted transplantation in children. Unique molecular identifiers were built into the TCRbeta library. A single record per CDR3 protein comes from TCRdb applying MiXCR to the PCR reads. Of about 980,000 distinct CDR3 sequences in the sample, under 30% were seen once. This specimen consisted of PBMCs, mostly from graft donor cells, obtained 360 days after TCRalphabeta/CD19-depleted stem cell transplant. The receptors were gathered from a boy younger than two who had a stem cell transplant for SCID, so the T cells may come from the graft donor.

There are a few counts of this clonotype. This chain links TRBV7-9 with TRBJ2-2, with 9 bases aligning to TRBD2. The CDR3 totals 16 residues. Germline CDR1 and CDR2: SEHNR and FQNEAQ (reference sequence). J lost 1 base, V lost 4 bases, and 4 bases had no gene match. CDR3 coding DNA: TGTGCCAGCAGCTGGGGACTAGCAGGGAACACCGGGGAGCTGTTTTTT. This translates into CASSWGLAGNTGELFF. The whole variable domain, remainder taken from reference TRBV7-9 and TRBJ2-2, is DTGVSQNPRHKITKRGQNVTFRCDPISEHNRLYWYRQTLGQGPEFLTYFQNEAQLEKSRLLSDRFSAERPKGSFSTLEIQRTEQGDSAMYLCASSWGLAGNTGELFFGEGSRLTVL.

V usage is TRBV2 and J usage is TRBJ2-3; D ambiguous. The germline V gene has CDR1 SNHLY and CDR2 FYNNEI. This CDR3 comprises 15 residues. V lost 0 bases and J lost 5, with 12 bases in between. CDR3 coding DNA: TGTGCCAGCAGTGAAGCGACGCCGGGTCTAGATACGCAGTATTTT. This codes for CASSEATPGLDTQYF.

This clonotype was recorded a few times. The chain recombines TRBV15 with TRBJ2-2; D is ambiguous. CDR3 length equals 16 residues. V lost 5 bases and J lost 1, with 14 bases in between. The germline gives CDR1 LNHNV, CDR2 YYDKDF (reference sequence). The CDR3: CATSPRGRRNTGELFF. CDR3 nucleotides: TGTGCCACCAGCCCTCGCGGCAGGAGGAACACCGGGGAGCTGTTTTTT.

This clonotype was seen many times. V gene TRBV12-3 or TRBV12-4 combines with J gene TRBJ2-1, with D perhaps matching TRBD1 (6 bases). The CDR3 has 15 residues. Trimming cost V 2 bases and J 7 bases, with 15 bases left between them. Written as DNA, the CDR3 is TGTGCCAGCAGTTTACGGGGCCGAGGGGGAAATGAGCAGTTCTTC. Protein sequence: CASSLRGRGGNEQFF.

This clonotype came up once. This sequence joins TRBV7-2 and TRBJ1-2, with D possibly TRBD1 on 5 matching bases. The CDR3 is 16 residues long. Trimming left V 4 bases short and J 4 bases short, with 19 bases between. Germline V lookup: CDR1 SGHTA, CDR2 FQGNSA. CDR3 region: CASSSPGLGTVYGYTF. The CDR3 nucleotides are TGTGCCAGCAGCTCCCCGGGACTGGGTACTGTCTATGGCTACACCTTC.

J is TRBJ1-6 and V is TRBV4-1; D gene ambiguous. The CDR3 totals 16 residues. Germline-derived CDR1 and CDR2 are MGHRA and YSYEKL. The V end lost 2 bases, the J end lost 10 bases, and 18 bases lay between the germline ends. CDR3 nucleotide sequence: TGCGCCAGCAGCCAACTCAATCCCAATCGATGGTCACCCCTCCACTTT. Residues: CASSQLNPNRWSPLHF.

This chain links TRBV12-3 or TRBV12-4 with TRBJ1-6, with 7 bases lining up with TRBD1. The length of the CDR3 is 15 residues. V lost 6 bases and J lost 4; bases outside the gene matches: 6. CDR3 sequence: CASRSPGQYNSPLHF. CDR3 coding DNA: TGTGCCAGCAGAAGCCCGGGACAGTATAATTCACCCCTCCACTTT.

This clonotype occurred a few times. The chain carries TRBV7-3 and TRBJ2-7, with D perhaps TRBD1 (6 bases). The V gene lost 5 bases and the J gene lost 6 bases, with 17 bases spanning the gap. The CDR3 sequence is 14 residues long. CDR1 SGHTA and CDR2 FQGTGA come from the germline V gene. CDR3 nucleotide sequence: TGTGCCAGCAGCCAGGGGTCCGAACGTCGCGAGCAGTACTTC. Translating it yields CASSQGSERREQYF.

The CDR3 DNA reads TGCAGCGTTGCCCCGGGACAGGGTGGGGCCGGGGAGCTGTTTTTT. As protein: CSVAPGQGGAGELFF. The genes are TRBV29-1 and TRBJ2-2; 9 bases match TRBD1. The CDR3 is 15 amino acids. Germline CDR1 and CDR2: SQVTM and ANQGSEA. Trimming cost V 4 bases and J 6 bases; bases outside gene matches: 9.